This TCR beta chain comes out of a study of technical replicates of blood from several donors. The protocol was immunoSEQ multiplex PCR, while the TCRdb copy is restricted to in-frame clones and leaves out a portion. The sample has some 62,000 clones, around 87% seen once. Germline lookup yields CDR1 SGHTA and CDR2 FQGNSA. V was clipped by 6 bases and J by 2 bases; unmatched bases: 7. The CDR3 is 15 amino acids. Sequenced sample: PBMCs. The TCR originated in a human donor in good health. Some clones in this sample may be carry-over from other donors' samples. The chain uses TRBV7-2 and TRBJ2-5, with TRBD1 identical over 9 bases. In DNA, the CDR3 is TGTGCCAGCAGTCAGAGGGGGACAGGGCAAGAGACCCAGTACTTC. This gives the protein CASSQRGTGQETQYF.